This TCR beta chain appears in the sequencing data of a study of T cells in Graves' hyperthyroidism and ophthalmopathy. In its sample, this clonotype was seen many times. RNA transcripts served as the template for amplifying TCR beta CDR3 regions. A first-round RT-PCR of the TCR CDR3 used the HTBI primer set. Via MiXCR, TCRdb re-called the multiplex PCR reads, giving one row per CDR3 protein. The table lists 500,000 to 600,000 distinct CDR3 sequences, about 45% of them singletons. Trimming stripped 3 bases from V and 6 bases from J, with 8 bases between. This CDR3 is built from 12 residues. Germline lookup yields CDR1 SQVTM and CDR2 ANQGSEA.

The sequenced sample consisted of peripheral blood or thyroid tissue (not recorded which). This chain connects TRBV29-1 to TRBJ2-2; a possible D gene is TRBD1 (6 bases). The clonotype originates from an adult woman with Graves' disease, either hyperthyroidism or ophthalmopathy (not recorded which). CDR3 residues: CSVDEGAGELFF. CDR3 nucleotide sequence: TGCAGCGTTGACGAGGGGGCCGGGGAGCTGTTTTTT.